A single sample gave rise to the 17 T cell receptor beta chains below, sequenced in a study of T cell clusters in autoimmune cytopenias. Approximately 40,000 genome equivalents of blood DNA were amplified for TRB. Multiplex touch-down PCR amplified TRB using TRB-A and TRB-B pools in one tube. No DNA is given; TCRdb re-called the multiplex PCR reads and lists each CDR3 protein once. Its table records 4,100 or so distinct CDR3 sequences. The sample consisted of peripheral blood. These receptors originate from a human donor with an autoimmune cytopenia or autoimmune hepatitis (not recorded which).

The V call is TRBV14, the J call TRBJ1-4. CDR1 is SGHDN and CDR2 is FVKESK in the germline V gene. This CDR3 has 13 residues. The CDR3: CASRRGANEKLFF.

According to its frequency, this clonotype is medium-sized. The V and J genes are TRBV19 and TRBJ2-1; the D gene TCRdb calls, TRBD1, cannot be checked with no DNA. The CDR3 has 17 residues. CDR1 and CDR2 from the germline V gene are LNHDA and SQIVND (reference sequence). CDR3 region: CASRLQGAGISHNEQFF.

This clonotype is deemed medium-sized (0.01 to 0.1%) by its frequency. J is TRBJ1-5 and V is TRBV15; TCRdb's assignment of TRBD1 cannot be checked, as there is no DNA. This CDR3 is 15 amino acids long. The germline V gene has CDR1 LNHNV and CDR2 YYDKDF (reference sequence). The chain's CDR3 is CATSRSGGPPRPQHF. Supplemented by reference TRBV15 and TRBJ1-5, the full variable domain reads DAMVIQNPRYQVTQFGKPVTLSCSQTLNHNVMYWYQQKSSQAPKLLFHYYDKDFNNEADTPDNFQSRRPNTSFCFLDIRSPGLGDTAMYLCATSRSGGPPRPQHFGDGTRLSIL.

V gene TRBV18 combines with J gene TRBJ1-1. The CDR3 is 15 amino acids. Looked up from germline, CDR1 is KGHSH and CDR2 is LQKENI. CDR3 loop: CASSPPISMNTEAFF.

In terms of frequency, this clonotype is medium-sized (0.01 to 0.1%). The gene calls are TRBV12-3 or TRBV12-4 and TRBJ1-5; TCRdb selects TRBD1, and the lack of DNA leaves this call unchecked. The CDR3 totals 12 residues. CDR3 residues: CASSFGGQPQHF.

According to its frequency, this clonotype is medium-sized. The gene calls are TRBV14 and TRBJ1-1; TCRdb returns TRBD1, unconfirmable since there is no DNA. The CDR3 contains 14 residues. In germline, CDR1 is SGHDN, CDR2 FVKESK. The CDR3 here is CASSRFGQYTEAFF.

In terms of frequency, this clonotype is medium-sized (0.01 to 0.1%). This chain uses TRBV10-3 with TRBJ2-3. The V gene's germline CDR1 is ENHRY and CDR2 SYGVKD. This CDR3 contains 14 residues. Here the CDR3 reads CAISDSGLPDTQYF.

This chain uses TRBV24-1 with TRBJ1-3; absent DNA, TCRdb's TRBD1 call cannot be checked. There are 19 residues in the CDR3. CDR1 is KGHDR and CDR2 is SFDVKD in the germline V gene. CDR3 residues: CATSDLVRQGAGNGNTIYF.

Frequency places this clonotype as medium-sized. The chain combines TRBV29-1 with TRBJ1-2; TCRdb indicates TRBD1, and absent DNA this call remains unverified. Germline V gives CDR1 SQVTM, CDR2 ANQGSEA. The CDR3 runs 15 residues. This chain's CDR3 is CSALTGTGYSYGYTF.

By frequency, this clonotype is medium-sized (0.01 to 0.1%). The CDR3 region is CATSRNGPGDEQFF. The chain has TRBV15 and TRBJ2-1; TCRdb returns TRBD1, unconfirmable since there is no DNA. CDR3 size: 14 residues. CDR1 LNHNV and CDR2 YYDKDF come from the germline V gene (reference sequence).

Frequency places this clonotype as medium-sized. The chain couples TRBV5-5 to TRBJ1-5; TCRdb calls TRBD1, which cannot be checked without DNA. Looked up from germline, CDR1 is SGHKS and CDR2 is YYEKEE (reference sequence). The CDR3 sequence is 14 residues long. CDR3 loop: CASSPTGRDQPQHF.

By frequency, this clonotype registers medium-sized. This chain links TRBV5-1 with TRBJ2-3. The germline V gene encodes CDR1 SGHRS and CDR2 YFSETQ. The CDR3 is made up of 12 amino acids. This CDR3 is CASSFKGDTQYF.

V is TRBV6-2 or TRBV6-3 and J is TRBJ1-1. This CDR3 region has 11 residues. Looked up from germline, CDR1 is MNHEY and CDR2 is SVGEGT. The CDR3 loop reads CASSHGTEAFF.

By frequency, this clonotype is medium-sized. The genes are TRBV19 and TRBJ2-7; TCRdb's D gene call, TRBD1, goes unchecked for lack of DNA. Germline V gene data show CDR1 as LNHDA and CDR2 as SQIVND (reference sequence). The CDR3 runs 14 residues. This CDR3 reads CASRQGTGTYEQYF.

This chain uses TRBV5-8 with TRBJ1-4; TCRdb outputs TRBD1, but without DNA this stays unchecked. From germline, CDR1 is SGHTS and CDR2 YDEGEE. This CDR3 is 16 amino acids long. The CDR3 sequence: CASSWGLGGTNEKLFF. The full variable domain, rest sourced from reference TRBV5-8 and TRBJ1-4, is EAGVTQSPTHLIKTRGQQATLRCSPISGHTSVYWYQQALGLGLQFLLWYDEGEERNRGNFPPRFSGRQFPNYSSELNVNALELEDSALYLCASSWGLGGTNEKLFFGSGTQLSVL.

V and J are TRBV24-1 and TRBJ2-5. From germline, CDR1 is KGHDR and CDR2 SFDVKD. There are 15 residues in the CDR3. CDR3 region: CATSVEGKKQETQYF.

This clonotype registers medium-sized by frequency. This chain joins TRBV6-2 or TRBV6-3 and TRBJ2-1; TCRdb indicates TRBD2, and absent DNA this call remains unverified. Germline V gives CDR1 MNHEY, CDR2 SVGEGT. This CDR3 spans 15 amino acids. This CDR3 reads CASSKLVGSYNEQFF.